This T cell receptor beta chain is from a study of T cells in narcolepsy. Study summary: Patients with NT1 or NT2 and healthy control donors were enrolled.

As regards this clone: Its specificity is not known.

Method: immunoSEQ multiplex PCR; TCRdb's copy keeps in-frame clones and lacks some. The table has some 16,000 clones, around 70% seen once; the top ten hold 14% to 15%. Study findings and constraints: Blood of same and different patients, but not healthy controls, reportedly held recurring autoreactive clonotypes. Same-patient CSF and blood CD4+ T cell clonotypes included HCRT-specific and TRIB2-specific autoreactive ones.

The CDR3 covers 17 residues. Trimming removed 5 bases from V and 4 bases from J; junction bases left unmatched: 13. Germline V gene sequence: CDR1 SGHAT, CDR2 FQNNGV. The V and J genes are TRBV11-2 and TRBJ2-5, with TRBD1 matching 10 bases. The receptor comes from a human donor with narcolepsy. Sequenced: CD45RA- memory CD8+ T cells from PBMCs. The CDR3 DNA reads as TGTGCCAGCAGCACTGGAGGGACAGGGGAACGTCCAGAGACCCAGTACTTC. It is translated as CASSTGGTGERPETQYF. Full variable domain (missing parts from reference TRBV11-2 and TRBJ2-5): EAGVAQSPRYKIIEKRQSVAFWCNPISGHATLYWYQQILGQGPKLLIQFQNNGVVDDSQLPKDRFSAERLKGVDSTLKIQPAKLEDSAVYLCASSTGGTGERPETQYFGPGTRLLVL.